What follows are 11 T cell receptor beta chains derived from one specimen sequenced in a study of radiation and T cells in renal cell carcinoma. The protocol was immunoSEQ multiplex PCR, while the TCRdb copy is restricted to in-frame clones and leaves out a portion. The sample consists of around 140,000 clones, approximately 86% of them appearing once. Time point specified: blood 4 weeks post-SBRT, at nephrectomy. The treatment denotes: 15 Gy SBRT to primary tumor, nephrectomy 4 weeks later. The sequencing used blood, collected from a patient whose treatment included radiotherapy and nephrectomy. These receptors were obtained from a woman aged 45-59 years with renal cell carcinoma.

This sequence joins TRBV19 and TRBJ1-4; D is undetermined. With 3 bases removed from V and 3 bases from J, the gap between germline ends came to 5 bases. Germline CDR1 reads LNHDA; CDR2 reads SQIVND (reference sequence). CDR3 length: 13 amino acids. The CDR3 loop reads CASSIGPNEKLFF. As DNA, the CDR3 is TGTGCCAGTAGTATTGGACCTAATGAAAAACTGTTTTTT. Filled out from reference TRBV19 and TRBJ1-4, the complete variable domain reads DGGITQSPKYLFRKEGQNVTLSCEQNLNHDAMYWYRQDPGQGLRLIYYSQIVNDFQKGDIAEGYSVSREKKESFPLTVTSAQKNPTAFYLCASSIGPNEKLFFGSGTQLSVL.

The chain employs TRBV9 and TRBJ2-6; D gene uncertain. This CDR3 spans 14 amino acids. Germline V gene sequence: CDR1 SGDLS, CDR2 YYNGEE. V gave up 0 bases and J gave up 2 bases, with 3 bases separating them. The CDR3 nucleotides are TGTGCCAGCAGCGTAGAGGCTGGGGCCAACGTCCTGACTTTC. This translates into CASSVEAGANVLTF. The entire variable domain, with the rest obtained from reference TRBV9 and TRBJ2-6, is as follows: DSGVTQTPKHLITATGQRVTLRCSPRSGDLSVYWYQQSLDQGLQFLIQYYNGEERAKGNILERFSAQQFPDLHSELNLSSLELGDSALYFCASSVEAGANVLTFGAGSRLTVL.

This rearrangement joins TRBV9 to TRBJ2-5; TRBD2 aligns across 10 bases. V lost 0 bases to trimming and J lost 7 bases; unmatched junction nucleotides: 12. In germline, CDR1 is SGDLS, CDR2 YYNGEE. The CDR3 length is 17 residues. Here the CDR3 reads CASSVGGLAAQGGTQYF. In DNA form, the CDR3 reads TGTGCCAGCAGCGTAGGTGGACTAGCGGCACAGGGAGGGACCCAGTACTTC.

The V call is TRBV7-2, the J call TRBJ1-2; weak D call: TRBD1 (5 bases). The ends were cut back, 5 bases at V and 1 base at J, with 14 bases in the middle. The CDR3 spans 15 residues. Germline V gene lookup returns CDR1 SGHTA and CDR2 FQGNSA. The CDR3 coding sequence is TGTGCCAGCAGCCCCTGGGACGGAAATAACTATGGCTACACCTTC. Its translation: CASSPWDGNNYGYTF. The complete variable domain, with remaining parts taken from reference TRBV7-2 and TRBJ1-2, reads GAGVSQSPSNKVTEKGKDVELRCDPISGHTALYWYRQSLGQGLEFLIYFQGNSAPDKSGLPSDRFSAERTGGSVSTLTIQRTQQEDSAVYLCASSPWDGNNYGYTFGSGTRLTVV.

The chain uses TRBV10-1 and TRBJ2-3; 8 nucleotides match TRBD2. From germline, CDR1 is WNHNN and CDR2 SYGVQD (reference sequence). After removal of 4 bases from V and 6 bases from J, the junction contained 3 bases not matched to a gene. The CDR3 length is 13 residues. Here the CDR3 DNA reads TGCGCCAGCAGTGCAGCGGGAGCGGATACGCAGTATTTT. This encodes CASSAAGADTQYF.

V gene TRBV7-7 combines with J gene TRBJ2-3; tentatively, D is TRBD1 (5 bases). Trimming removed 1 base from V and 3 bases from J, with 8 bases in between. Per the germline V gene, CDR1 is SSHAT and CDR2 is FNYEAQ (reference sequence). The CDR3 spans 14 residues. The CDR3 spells CASSLDGATDTQYF. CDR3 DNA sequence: TGTGCCAGCAGCTTAGATGGGGCTACAGATACGCAGTATTTT.

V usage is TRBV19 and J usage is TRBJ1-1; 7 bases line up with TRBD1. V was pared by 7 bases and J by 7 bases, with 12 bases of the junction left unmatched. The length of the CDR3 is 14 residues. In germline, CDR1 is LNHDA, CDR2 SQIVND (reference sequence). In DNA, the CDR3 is TGTGCCAGTACCAGTCTGACAGGGACGATTGAAGCTTTCTTT. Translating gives CASTSLTGTIEAFF.

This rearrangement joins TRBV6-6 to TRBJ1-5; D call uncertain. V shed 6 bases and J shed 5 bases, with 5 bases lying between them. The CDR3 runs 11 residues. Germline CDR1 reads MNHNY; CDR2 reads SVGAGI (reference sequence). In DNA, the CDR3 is TGTGCCAGCAGGAGCGATCAGCCCCAGCATTTT. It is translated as CASRSDQPQHF.

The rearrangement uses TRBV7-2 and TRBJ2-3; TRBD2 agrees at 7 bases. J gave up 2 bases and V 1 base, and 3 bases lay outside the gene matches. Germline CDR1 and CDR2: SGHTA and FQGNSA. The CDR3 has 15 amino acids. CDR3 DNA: TGTGCCAGCAGCTTAGGGGACTACATCACAGATACGCAGTATTTT. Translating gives CASSLGDYITDTQYF.

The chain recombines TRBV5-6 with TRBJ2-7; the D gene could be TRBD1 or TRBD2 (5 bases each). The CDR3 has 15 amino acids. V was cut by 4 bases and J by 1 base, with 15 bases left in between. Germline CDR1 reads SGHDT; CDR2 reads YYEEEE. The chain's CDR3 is CASSDPRDASYEQYF. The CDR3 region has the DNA TGTGCCAGCAGCGACCCAAGGGACGCGTCCTACGAGCAGTACTTC.

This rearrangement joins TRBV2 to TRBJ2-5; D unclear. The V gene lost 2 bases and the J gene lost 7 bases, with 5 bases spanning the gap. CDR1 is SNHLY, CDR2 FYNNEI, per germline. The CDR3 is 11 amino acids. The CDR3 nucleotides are TGTGCCAGCAGTGAACGTGGGACCCAGTACTTC. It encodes CASSERGTQYF.